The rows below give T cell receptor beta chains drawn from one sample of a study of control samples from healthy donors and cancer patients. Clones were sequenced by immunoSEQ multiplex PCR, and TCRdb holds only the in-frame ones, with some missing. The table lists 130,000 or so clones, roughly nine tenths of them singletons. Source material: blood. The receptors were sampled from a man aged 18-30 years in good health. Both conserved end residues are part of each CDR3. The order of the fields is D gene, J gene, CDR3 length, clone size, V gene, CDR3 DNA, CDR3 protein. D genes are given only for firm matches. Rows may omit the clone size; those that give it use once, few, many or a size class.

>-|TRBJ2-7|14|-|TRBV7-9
TGTGCCAGCAGCTTAGGAGACATCCCCTTGGAGCAGTACTTC
CASSLGDIPLEQYF
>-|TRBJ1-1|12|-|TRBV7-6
TGTGCCAGCAGCTTCGGCGGGGCTGAAGCTTTCTTT
CASSFGGAEAFF
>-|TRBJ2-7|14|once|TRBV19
TGTGCCAGTAAGCCGGGGAATGGGGGGTACGAGCAGTACTTC
CASKPGNGGYEQYF
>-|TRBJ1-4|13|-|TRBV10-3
TGTGCCGCTTCTGGTGTAGCTAATGAAAAACTGTTTTTT
CAASGVANEKLFF
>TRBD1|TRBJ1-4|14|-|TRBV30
TGTGCCTGGGGCCCGGGACAGGGAGAAGAAAAACTGTTTTTT
CAWGPGQGEEKLFF
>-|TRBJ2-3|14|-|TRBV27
TGTGCCAGCAGTTTGGCCAGCGGCACAGATACGCAGTATTTT
CASSLASGTDTQYF
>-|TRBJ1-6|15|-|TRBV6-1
TGTGCCAGCAGTGAAACCCTAGGGAGTAATTCACCCCTCCACTTT
CASSETLGSNSPLHF
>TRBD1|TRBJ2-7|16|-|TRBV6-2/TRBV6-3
TGTGCCAGCAGCCCCGGGACAGGGGTCTTACCCTACGAGCAGTACTTC
CASSPGTGVLPYEQYF
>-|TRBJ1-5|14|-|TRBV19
TGTGCCAGTAGTAGGAAGAGGGAGAACCAGCCCCAGCATTTT
CASSRKRENQPQHF
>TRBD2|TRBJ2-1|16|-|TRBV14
TGTGCCAGCAGCCAAGAAAAGACTAGCGGGGGAATTGAGCAGTTCTTC
CASSQEKTSGGIEQFF
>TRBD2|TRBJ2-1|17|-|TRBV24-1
TGTGCCACCAGTGATAGCCTAGCGGGGAGCTCCTACAATGAGCAGTTCTTC
CATSDSLAGSSYNEQFF
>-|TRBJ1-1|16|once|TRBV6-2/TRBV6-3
TGTGCCAGCAGTTACTCGAGAGACAGGATGAACACTGAAGCTTTCTTT
CASSYSRDRMNTEAFF
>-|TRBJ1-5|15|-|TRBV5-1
TGCGCCAGCAGCTTCCGACCGGGGGCGTTGGAGCCCCAGCATTTT
CASSFRPGALEPQHF
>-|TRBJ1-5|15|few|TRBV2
TGTGCCAGCAGTGAAAGCAGGGAAGACGGTCAGCCCCAGCATTTT
CASSESREDGQPQHF
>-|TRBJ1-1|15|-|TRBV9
TGTGCCAGCAGCGGCGGGACACACATGAACACTGAAGCTTTCTTT
CASSGGTHMNTEAFF
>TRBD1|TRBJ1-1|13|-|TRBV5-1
TGCGCCAGCAGCACCGAACAGGGGGGTGAAGCTTTCTTT
CASSTEQGGEAFF
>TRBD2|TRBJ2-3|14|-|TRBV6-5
TGTGCCAGCGTTTCGGGGGGTTTAGCAGATACGCAGTATTTT
CASVSGGLADTQYF
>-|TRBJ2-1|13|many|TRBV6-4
TGTGCCAGCAGTGTGGGCCCAAACAATGAGCAGTTCTTC
CASSVGPNNEQFF
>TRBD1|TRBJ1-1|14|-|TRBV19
TGTGCCAGTAGGGGACAGGGGATGAACACTGAAGCTTTCTTT
CASRGQGMNTEAFF
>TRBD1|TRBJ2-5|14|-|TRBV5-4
TGTGCCAGCAGCTTGAGGGACAGGGTAGAGACCCAGTACTTC
CASSLRDRVETQYF
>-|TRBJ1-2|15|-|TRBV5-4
TGTGCCAGCAGCTTCGGAGGACAGCTCAACTATGGCTACACCTTC
CASSFGGQLNYGYTF
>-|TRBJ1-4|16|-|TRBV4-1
TGCGCCAGCAGCCTGGACAGCAGTATAGCTAATGAAAAACTGTTTTTT
CASSLDSSIANEKLFF
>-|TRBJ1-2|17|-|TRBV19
TGTGCCACCACCGTTAGTGCTACTGGGGGGCACGTCTATGGCTACACCTTC
CATTVSATGGHVYGYTF
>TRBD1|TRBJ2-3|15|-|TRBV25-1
TGTGCCAGCAGTGAAGGGGTAACAGGGGTGGATACGCAGTATTTT
CASSEGVTGVDTQYF
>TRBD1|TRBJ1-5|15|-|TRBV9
TGTGCCAGCAGCGTAGGGACAGGCGACAATCAGCCCCAGCATTTT
CASSVGTGDNQPQHF
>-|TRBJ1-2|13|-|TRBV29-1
TGCAGCGTTGCAGGGAATGCTAACTATGGCTACACCTTC
CSVAGNANYGYTF
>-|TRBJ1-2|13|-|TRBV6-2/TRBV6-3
TGTGCCAGCAGTTACGACCGCAACTATGGCTACACCTTC
CASSYDRNYGYTF
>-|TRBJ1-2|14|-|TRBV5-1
TGCGCCAGCAGCTTGGGAGGAAGAAAGAATGGCTACACCTTC
CASSLGGRKNGYTF
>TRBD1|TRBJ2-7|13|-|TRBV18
TGTGCCAGCTCACGAGGGGGCGCATACGAGCAGTACTTC
CASSRGGAYEQYF
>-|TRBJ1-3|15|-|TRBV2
TGTGCCAGCAGTGAAGCGCGGGAAACCGGAAACACCATATATTTT
CASSEARETGNTIYF
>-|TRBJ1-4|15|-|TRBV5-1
TGCGCCAGCAGCTTGATTGGGGGGCTTGATGAAAAACTGTTTTTT
CASSLIGGLDEKLFF
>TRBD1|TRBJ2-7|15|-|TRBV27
TGTGCCAGCAGTTTAGATAGGGACAGGGTTGGCGAGCAGTACTTC
CASSLDRDRVGEQYF
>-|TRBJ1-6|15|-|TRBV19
TGTGCCAGTAGTACTCCGGGACTAAAGAATTCACCCCTCCACTTT
CASSTPGLKNSPLHF
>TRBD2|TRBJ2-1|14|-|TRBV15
TGTGCCACCACCTCCGGGACTAGCGGATGGGAGCAGTTCTTC
CATTSGTSGWEQFF
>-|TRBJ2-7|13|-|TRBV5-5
TGTGCCAGCAGCCAGTGGACAGCCTACGAGCAGTACTTC
CASSQWTAYEQYF
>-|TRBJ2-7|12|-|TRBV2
TGTGCCAGCCAAAGTGTCATCCACGAGCAGTACTTC
CASQSVIHEQYF
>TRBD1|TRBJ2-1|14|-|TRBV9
TGTGCCAGCAGCAGACAGGGATCCGGGAATGAGCAGTTCTTC
CASSRQGSGNEQFF
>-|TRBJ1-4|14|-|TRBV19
TGTGCCAGTAGCGCCGGACAGATAAATGAAAAACTGTTTTTT
CASSAGQINEKLFF
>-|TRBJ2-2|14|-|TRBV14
TGTGCCAGCAGGTTGAGTGGGGTCACCGGGGAGCTGTTTTTT
CASRLSGVTGELFF
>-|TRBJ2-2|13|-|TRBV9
TGTGCCAGCAGCGTAGTGGACAGCGGGGAGCTGTTTTTT
CASSVVDSGELFF
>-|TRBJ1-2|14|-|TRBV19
TGTGCCAGTAGTTCAAGGACAGTAGTCTATGGCTACACCTTC
CASSSRTVVYGYTF
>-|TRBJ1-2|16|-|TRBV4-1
TGCGCCAGCAGCCAAGGTTTGGTCGCAGCCCTCTATGGCTACACCTTC
CASSQGLVAALYGYTF
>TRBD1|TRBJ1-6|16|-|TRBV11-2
TGTGCCAGCAGTCCTGACAGGGGCGCTTATAATTCACCCCTCCACTTT
CASSPDRGAYNSPLHF
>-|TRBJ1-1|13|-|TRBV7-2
TGTGCCAGCAGCTTCCTACAGGGCCCTGAAGCTTTCTTT
CASSFLQGPEAFF
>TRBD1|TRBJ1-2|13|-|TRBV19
TGTGCCAGCGACCCAGGGGGAGCCTATGGCTACACCTTC
CASDPGGAYGYTF
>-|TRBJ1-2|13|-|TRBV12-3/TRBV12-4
TGTGCCAGCAGTTTAAGGGGTCCAGATGGCTACACCTTC
CASSLRGPDGYTF
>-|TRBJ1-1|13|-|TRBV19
TGTGCCAGTAGTATAGATGGGTCACCTGAAGCTTTCTTT
CASSIDGSPEAFF
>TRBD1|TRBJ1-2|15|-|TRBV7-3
TGTGCCAGCAGCCTGGACAGGATATCAAACTATGGCTACACCTTC
CASSLDRISNYGYTF
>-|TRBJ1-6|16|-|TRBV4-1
TGCGCCAGCAGCCAAGTTGTAGGAGATAATGACTCACCCCTCCACTTT
CASSQVVGDNDSPLHF
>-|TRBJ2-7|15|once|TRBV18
TGTGCCAGCTCACCTCGGGACTCTTTTTCCTACGAGCAGTACTTC
CASSPRDSFSYEQYF
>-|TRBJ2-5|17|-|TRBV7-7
TGTGCCAGCAGCTTAGCGCCATGGACAGATATCCGGGAGACCCAGTACTTC
CASSLAPWTDIRETQYF
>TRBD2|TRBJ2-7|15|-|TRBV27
TGTGCCAGCAGTTCACTGGGGGGGAGCTCCTACGAGCAGTACTTC
CASSSLGGSSYEQYF